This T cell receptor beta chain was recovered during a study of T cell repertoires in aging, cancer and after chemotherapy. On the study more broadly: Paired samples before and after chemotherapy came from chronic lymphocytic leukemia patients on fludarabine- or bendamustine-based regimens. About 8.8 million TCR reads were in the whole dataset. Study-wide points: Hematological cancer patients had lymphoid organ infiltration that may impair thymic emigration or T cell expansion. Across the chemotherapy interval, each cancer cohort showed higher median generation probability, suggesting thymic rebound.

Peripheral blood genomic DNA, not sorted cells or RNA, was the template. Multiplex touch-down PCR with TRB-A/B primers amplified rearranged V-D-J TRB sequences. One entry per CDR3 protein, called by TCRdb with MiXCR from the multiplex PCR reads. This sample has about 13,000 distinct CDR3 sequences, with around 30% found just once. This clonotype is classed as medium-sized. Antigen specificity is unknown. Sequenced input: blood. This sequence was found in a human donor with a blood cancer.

The CDR3 bases are TGTGCCAGCAGTTTGGACAGGGGGAAGCGTGGCTACACCTTC. As protein: CASSLDRGKRGYTF. This sequence joins TRBV12-3 or TRBV12-4 and TRBJ1-2, with 10 bases lining up with TRBD1. Trimming cost V 3 bases and J 7 bases; bases outside gene matches: 5. This CDR3 is 14 amino acids long.